One and the same sample provided the 10 T cell receptor beta chains below, sequenced in a study of T cell responses to AZD1222 COVID-19 vaccine. Produced via immunoSEQ multiplex PCR; TCRdb's table is partial and in-frame only. The data contain some 170,000 clones, around 94% of them singletons. The source was peripheral blood, collected 28 days after the second AZD1222 dose. Receptors originate from an adult who received the AZD1222 COVID-19 vaccine.

The chain uses TRBV14 and TRBJ2-5, with 10 bases identical to TRBD1. J lost 4 bases, V lost 3 bases, and 14 bases had no gene match. Germline CDR1 reads SGHDN; CDR2 reads FVKESK. The CDR3 loop spans 18 amino acids. CDR3 bases: TGTGCCAGCAGCCAGATGACAGGGGGCTCAAAAATTGGAGAGACCCAGTACTTC. Translated, it gives CASSQMTGGSKIGETQYF.

The rearrangement joins TRBV4-1 to TRBJ1-4; 7 nucleotides line up with TRBD1. V gave up 3 bases and J gave up 7 bases; unmatched junction bases: 11. The CDR3 has 16 amino acids. Germline V gene lookup returns CDR1 MGHRA and CDR2 YSYEKL. This CDR3 is CASSQGSQGSTEKLFF. DNA of the CDR3: TGCGCCAGCAGCCAGGGGTCACAGGGGTCTACTGAAAAACTGTTTTTT.

In this sample, this clone turned up a few times. V usage is TRBV4-2 and J usage is TRBJ2-3; D gene uncertain. V was trimmed by 4 bases and J by 5 bases, leaving 4 bases between them. Germline V gene sequence: CDR1 LGHNA, CDR2 YNFKEQ. The CDR3 covers 11 residues. The DNA of the CDR3 is TGTGCCAGCAGCCCGCAAGATACGCAGTATTTT. Its protein product is CASSPQDTQYF.

This chain links TRBV7-7 with TRBJ2-1; TRBD2 is a possible D gene (6 bases). The V end was cut by 4 bases, the J end by 4 bases, with 14 bases between. From germline, CDR1 is SSHAT and CDR2 FNYEAQ (reference sequence). The CDR3 totals 15 residues. The CDR3 nucleotides read TGTGCCAGCAGCTCCGGCCCGCGGGATTACAATGAGCAGTTCTTC. The encoded protein is CASSSGPRDYNEQFF.

CDR3 sequence (DNA): TGTGCCAGCAGCGTAGTAGGGACAGGGGGCAGTGAGCAGTTCTTC. It translates to CASSVVGTGGSEQFF. The chain carries TRBV9 and TRBJ2-1, with 12 bases that match TRBD1. V lost 0 bases and J lost 9; bases outside the gene matches: 4. CDR1 is SGDLS, CDR2 YYNGEE, per germline. This CDR3 has 15 amino acids.

The V and J genes are TRBV5-1 and TRBJ1-1, with D perhaps matching TRBD1 (6 bases). CDR3 size: 15 residues. Trimming removed 0 bases at V and 0 bases at J, with 9 bases between. Per the germline V gene, CDR1 is SGHRS and CDR2 is YFSETQ. The CDR3 region is CASSLATGLNTEAFF. The CDR3 coding sequence is TGCGCCAGCAGCTTGGCGACAGGTTTGAACACTGAAGCTTTCTTT.

This clone appeared a single time. The chain has TRBV5-1 and TRBJ1-1; no clear D gene. Between the trimmed V and J ends, which lost 0 bases and 2 bases, there was a span of 8 bases. The CDR3 loop spans 14 amino acids. The germline gives CDR1 SGHRS, CDR2 YFSETQ. The CDR3 loop is CASSLDSLNTEAFF. CDR3 DNA: TGCGCCAGCAGCTTGGATAGTTTAAACACTGAAGCTTTCTTT.

The rearrangement links TRBV11-3 to TRBJ2-2, with D tentatively TRBD2 (6 bases). Germline assignment: CDR1 SGHNT and CDR2 YENEEA. The CDR3 runs to 14 residues. V was shortened by 5 bases and J by 4 bases, with 11 bases between the two germline ends. CDR3 protein: CASSPLGGTGELFF. CDR3 coding DNA: TGTGCCAGCAGCCCACTGGGGGGCACCGGGGAGCTGTTTTTT.

The chain couples TRBV6-5 to TRBJ2-2; no clear D. CDR1 is MNHEY, CDR2 SVGAGI, per germline. Trimming took off 7 bases at V and 5 bases at J, with 14 bases between the two ends. This CDR3 has 14 residues. In nucleotides, the CDR3 is TGTGCCAGCATCCCGGATACTGGGACCGGGGAGCTGTTTTTT. Translating gives CASIPDTGTGELFF.

The chain uses TRBV28 and TRBJ1-5, with a possible D match to TRBD1 (5 bases). CDR1 and CDR2 from the germline V gene are MDHEN and SYDVKM. Trimming removed 1 base from V and 4 bases from J, with 11 bases in between. The CDR3 totals 15 residues. CDR3 nucleotides: TGTGCCAGCAGTTTATTAAACGGGGCGAATCAGCCCCAGCATTTT. As protein: CASSLLNGANQPQHF.